A single sample gave rise to the 2 T cell receptor beta chains below, sequenced in a study of beta chain features in type 1 diabetes. The study's findings and limits: Type 1 diabetes patients showed a moderate but significant shortening of TCRB CDR3s in all four CD4+ subsets.

Since all of the isolated RNA was reverse transcribed, expressed TCRB transcripts were what got sequenced. Sequenced by immunoSEQ multiplex PCR; TCRdb stores in-frame clones only, minus some. The table records around 260,000 clones, 20% to 25% of them present only once. No antigen is known for these receptors. The sequenced sample was naive CD4+ T cells from blood. The source is a woman aged 25 to 39 with type 1 diabetes.

The chain employs TRBV2 and TRBJ2-7; 7 nucleotides agree with TRBD1. V shed 2 bases, J shed 0 bases, and the junction held 7 bases outside the gene matches. CDR1 SNHLY and CDR2 FYNNEI come from the germline V gene. This CDR3 has 16 residues. Here the CDR3 DNA reads TGTGCCAGCAGTGAATATCGGGACAGTGTCTCCTACGAGCAGTACTTC. Its translation: CASSEYRDSVSYEQYF.

The table lists this clone with a few counts. The CDR3 sequence: CSVGGRFEQYF. DNA for the CDR3: TGCAGCGTTGGGGGGAGGTTCGAGCAGTACTTC. The gene calls are TRBV29-1 and TRBJ2-7; a weak D match, TRBD2 (6 bases). Trimming took off 4 bases at V and 6 bases at J, with 10 bases between the two ends. Germline V CDR1 and CDR2: SQVTM, ANQGSEA. The CDR3 loop spans 11 amino acids.